This T cell receptor (beta chain) was profiled in a study of breast tumors, draining lymph nodes, adjacent tissues. Study findings and constraints: Tumor and nontumor repertoires were significantly more similar in luminal-like than in basal-like breast cancer. Data fit most tumor T cells coming from lymph node, expanding in tumor. Tumors had less TCR diversity than lymph nodes, more than nontumor tissue. That most tumor T cells come from lymph nodes remained unproven.

The lymph nodes were axillary draining lymph nodes from breast cancer patients. Each CDR3 protein is one row after TCRdb ran MiXCR on the multiplex PCR reads. The table lists about 140,000 distinct CDR3 sequences, around a third of them singletons. Germline CDR1 is DFQATT and CDR2 is SNEGSKA (reference sequence). The CDR3 consists of 14 residues. This clonotype was counted between two and nine times. Its antigen is currently unknown. A much larger clone lies a single base off, so this may be a read error. The chain links TRBV20-1 to TRBJ1-3, with D uncertain. The specimen sequenced was axillary lymph node tissue. The source of this sequence is a female donor with breast cancer. Some clones in this sample may be carry-over from other donors' samples. DNA for the CDR3: TGCAGTGCGGTGGACGTTAGCTCTGGAACCACCATATATTTT. As protein: CSAVDVSSGTTIYF.